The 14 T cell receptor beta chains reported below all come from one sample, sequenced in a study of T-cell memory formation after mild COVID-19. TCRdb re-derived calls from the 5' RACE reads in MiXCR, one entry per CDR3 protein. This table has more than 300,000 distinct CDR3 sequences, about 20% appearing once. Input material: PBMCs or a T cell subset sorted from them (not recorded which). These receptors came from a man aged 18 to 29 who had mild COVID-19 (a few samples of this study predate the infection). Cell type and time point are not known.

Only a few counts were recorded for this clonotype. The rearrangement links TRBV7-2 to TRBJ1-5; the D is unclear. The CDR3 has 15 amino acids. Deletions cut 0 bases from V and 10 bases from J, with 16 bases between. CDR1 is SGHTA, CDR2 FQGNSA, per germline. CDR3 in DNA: TGTGCCAGCAGCTTAGCGCCCCAGAATTTAAATCCCCAGCATTTT. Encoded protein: CASSLAPQNLNPQHF.

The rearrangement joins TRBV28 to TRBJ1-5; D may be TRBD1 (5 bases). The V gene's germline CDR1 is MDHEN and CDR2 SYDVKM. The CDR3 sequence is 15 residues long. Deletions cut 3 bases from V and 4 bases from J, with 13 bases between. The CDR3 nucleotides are TGTGCCAGCAGTTTTCCGGGGACCGCGAATCAGCCCCAGCATTTT. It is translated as CASSFPGTANQPQHF.

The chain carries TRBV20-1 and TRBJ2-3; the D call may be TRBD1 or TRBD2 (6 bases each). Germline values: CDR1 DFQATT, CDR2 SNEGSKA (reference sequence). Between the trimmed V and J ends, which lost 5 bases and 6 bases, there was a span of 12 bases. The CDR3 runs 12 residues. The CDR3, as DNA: TGCAGTGCTCCCCAGGGGAGGGATACGCAGTATTTT. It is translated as CSAPQGRDTQYF.

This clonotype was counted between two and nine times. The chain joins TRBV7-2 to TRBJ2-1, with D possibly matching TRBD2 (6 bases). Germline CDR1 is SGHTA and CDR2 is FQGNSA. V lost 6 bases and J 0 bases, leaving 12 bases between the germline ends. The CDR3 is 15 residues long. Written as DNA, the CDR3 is TGTGCCAGCAGACTGGACTATAGCTCCTACAATGAGCAGTTCTTC. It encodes CASRLDYSSYNEQFF.

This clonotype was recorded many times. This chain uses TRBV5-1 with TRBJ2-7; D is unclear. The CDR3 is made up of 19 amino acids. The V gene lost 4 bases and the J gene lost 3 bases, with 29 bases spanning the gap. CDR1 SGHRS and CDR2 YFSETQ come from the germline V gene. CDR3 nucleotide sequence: TGCGCCAGCAGCCCACTCCCGAACGAGTCGCGGAAGTTGTACTACGAGCAGTACGTC. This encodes CASSPLPNESRKLYYEQYV.

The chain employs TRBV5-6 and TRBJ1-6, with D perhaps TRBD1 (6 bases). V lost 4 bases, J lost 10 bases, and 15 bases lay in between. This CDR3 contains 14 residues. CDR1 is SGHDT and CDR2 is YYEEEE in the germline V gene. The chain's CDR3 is CASSPGEGRSPLHF. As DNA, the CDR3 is TGTGCCAGCAGCCCAGGGGAAGGACGGTCACCCCTCCACTTT. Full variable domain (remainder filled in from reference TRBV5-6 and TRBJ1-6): DAGVTQSPTHLIKTRGQQVTLRCSPKSGHDTVSWYQQALGQGPQFIFQYYEEEERQRGNFPDRFSGHQFPNYSSELNVNALLLGDSALYLCASSPGEGRSPLHFGNGTRLTVT.

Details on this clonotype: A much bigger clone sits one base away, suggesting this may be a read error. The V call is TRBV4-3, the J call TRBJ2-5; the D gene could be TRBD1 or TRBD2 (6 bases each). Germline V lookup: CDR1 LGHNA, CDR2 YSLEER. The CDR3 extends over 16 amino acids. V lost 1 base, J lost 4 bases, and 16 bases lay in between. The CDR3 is CASSQGVEGGGETQYF. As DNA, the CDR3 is TGCGCCAGCAGCCAAGGAGTAGAGGGGGGCGGAGAGACCCAGTACTTC.

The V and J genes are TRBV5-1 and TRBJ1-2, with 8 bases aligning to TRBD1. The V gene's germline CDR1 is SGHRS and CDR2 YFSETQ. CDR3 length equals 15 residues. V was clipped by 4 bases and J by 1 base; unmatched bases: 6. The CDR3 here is CASSQGQDLNYGYTF. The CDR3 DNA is TGCGCCAGCAGCCAGGGACAGGATCTTAACTATGGCTACACCTTC.

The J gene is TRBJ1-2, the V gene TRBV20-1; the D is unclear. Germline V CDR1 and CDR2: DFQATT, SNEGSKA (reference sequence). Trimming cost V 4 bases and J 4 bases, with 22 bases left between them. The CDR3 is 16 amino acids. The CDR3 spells CSATPFRSPTAYGYTF. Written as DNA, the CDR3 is TGCAGTGCTACCCCATTTCGGTCTCCAACGGCCTATGGCTACACCTTC.

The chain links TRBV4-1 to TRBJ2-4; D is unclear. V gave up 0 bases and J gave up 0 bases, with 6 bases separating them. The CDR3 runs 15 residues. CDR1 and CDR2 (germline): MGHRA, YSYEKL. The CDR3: CASSQDAVAKNIQYF. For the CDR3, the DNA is TGCGCCAGCAGCCAAGACGCTGTAGCCAAAAACATTCAGTACTTC.

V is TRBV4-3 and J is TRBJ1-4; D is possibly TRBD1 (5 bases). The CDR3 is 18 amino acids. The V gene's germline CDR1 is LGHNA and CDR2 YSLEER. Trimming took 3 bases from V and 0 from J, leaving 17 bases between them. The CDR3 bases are TGCGCCAGCAGCCACCAACCCCTGTGGGGCGCAACTAATGAAAAACTGTTTTTT. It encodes CASSHQPLWGATNEKLFF.

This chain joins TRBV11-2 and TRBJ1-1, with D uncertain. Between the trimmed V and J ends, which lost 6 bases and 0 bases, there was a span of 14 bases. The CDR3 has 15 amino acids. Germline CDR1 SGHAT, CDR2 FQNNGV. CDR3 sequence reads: CASRRSGFMNTEAFF. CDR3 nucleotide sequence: TGTGCCAGCAGGCGTTCGGGGTTCATGAACACTGAAGCTTTCTTT.

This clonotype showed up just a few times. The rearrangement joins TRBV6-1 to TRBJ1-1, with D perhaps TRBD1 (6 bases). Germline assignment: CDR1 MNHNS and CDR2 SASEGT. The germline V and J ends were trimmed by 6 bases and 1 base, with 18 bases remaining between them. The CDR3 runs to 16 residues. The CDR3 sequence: CASSGEDQGGNTEAFF. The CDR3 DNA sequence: TGTGCCAGCAGCGGAGAAGACCAAGGGGGGAACACTGAAGCTTTCTTT.

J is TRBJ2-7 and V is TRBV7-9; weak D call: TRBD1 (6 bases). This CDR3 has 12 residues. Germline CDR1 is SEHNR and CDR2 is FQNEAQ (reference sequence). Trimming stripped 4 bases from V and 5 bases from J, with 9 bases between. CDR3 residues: CASSSAGDEQYF. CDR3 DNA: TGTGCCAGCAGCTCGGCAGGGGACGAGCAGTACTTC.